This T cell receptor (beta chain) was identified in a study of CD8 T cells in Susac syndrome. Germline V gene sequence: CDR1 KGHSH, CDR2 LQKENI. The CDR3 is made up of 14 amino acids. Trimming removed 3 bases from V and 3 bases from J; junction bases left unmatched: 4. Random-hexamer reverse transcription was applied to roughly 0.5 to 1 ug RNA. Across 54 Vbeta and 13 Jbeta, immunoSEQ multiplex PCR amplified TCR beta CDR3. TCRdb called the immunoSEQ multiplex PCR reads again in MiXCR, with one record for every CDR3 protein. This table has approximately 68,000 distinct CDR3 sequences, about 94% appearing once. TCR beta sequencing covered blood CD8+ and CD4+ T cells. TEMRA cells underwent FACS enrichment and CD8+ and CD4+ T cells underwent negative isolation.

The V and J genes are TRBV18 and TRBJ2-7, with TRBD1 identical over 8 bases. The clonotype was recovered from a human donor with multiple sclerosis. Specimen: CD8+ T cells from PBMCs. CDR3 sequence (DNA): TGTGCCAGCTCACCGCTGGACAGGGACTACGAGCAGTACTTC. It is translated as CASSPLDRDYEQYF.